This T cell receptor (beta chain) was captured in a study of shared clonotypes between healthy human individuals. This clone was seen only once. The ends were cut back, 0 bases at V and 0 bases at J, with 10 bases in the middle. Germline-derived CDR1 and CDR2 are SGHRS and YFSETQ. CDR3 length: 16 amino acids. The data were produced by immunoSEQ multiplex PCR, yet TCRdb's version contains in-frame clones alone and is incomplete. Among 2,500,000 or so clones, 85% to 95% were seen once, and the ten largest hold roughly 0.34%. The TCR originated in a young man in good health. Some clones in this sample may be carry-over from other donors' samples. The sample taken for sequencing was naive CD4+ T cells from PBMCs. Subset here: CD45RA+ positively selected. This chain connects TRBV5-1 to TRBJ1-3; D gene ambiguous. CDR3 region: CASSLVVTGSGNTIYF. In DNA form, the CDR3 reads TGCGCCAGCAGCTTGGTGGTGACTGGCTCTGGAAACACCATATATTTT.